These T cell receptor beta chains were read from a single sample in a study of post-analysis software for immune sequencing data. TCRdb re-derived calls from the PCR reads in MiXCR, one entry per CDR3 protein. The sample lists 750,000 to 950,000 distinct CDR3 sequences; under 70% were seen once. The sequenced sample consisted of blood. The origin of the receptors is a girl between 10 and 17 years old with multiple sclerosis. Each CDR3 is given with its conserved first and last residue. A D gene is named only where the DNA matches it firmly. Part of the rows lack a size; the others show once, few, many or a class for expanded clones.

len	abundance	v_gene	j_gene	d_gene	CDR3nt	CDR3aa
13	NA	TRBV20-1	TRBJ1-1	NA	TGCAGTGCAACCTTCGGAGGGTACACTGAAGCTTTCTTT	CSATFGGYTEAFF
15	few	TRBV5-1	TRBJ2-3	TRBD1	TGCGCCAGCAGCAGGACAGGGGACCCCACAGATACGCAGTATTTT	CASSRTGDPTDTQYF
18	few	TRBV12-3/TRBV12-4	TRBJ2-4	TRBD2	TGTGCCAGCAGCCGACTAGCGGGAGGAGTAATAGCCAAAAACATTCAGTACTTC	CASSRLAGGVIAKNIQYF
16	NA	TRBV11-3	TRBJ2-5	TRBD2	TGTGCCAGCAGCCCGCGGACTAGCGGCCTACAAGAGACCCAGTACTTC	CASSPRTSGLQETQYF
15	few	TRBV10-3	TRBJ2-6	NA	TGTGCCATCAGGAGCACCGCCGAGGGGGCCAACGTCCTGACTTTC	CAIRSTAEGANVLTF
16	NA	TRBV18	TRBJ2-5	TRBD2	TGTGCCAGCTCACCAACTAGCGGGAGCTTCCAAGAGACCCAGTACTTC	CASSPTSGSFQETQYF
13	few	TRBV7-3	TRBJ2-3	NA	TGTGCCAGCAGCTTAGCCCAGTCCGATACGCAGTATTTT	CASSLAQSDTQYF
14	few	TRBV29-1	TRBJ2-3	TRBD2	TGCAGCGTTGAAGGGAAGGGACTAGCAGGGAGTGTGTATTTT	CSVEGKGLAGSVYF
18	NA	TRBV15	TRBJ2-3	NA	TGTGCCACCAGCAGACGGTTGGGACCGAAAACTAGCACAGATACGCAGTATTTT	CATSRRLGPKTSTDTQYF
16	NA	TRBV10-1	TRBJ2-3	NA	TGCGCCAGCAGTGAGTGGAAGGGTCTTAGCACAGATACGCAGTATTTT	CASSEWKGLSTDTQYF
15	NA	TRBV6-6	TRBJ1-1	NA	TGTGCCAGCATACCCACGGGGGGCGTGGGCACTGAAGCTTTCTTT	CASIPTGGVGTEAFF
13	NA	TRBV20-1	TRBJ2-3	NA	TGCAGTGCCCAGACATTTGCCACAGATACGCAGTATTTT	CSAQTFATDTQYF
14	NA	TRBV7-2	TRBJ2-5	NA	TGTGCCAGCAGCCAGCAGGGGTGGGGAGAGACCCAGTACTTC	CASSQQGWGETQYF
13	few	TRBV11-2	TRBJ1-2	NA	TGTGCCAGCAGCTTAGTGTCTGGGAGTGGCTACACCTTC	CASSLVSGSGYTF
15	NA	TRBV28	TRBJ2-5	TRBD1	TGTGCCAGCAGTTCAAAGACTACAGGGGGGGAGACCCAGTACTTC	CASSSKTTGGETQYF
18	NA	TRBV6-5	TRBJ2-7	TRBD1	TGTGCCAGCAGTTACTCCGGACAGGGATCCCCATCCCGATACGAGCAGTACTTC	CASSYSGQGSPSRYEQYF
14	few	TRBV9	TRBJ2-5	NA	TGTGCCAGCAGCGTAGTTGGTAGGGGGGAGACCCAGTACTTC	CASSVVGRGETQYF
14	NA	TRBV4-2	TRBJ2-7	TRBD1	TGTGCCAGCAGCCAATTCCGGGACAGCTACGAGCAGTACTTC	CASSQFRDSYEQYF